A single T cell receptor (beta chain) is shown here with its context. J was trimmed by 0 bases and V by 8 bases; bases with no gene match: 9. CDR1 is GTSNPN and CDR2 is SVGIG in the germline V gene (reference sequence). The CDR3 totals 15 residues. Using immunoSEQ multiplex PCR, the repertoire was profiled, and TCRdb retains in-frame clones only, with some absent. The sample has just over 95,000 clones; around nine tenths are singletons. The entry originates in a study of blood T cell repertoires in COVID-19. The source material was peripheral blood. The rearrangement uses TRBV30 and TRBJ2-2, with TRBD1 matching over 7 bases. The source is a human donor in a cohort sampled during active COVID-19. The CDR3 is CAVFTGTANTGELFF. The CDR3 DNA is TGTGCCGTTTTTACCGGGACAGCGAACACCGGGGAGCTGTTTTTT. The full variable domain, with the rest looked up from reference TRBV30 and TRBJ2-2, is SQTIHQWPATLVQPVGSPLSLECTVEGTSNPNLYWYRQAAGRGLQLLFYSVGIGQISSEVPQNLSASRPQDRQFILSSKKLLLSDSGFYLCAVFTGTANTGELFFGEGSRLTVL.